This T cell receptor beta chain was sequenced for a study of T cell responses to AZD1222 COVID-19 vaccine. Profiled with immunoSEQ multiplex PCR; TCRdb holds only in-frame clones, not every one. The data show over 100,000 clones, with over 90% seen just once and 5% held by the top ten. Trimming removed 7 bases from V and 4 bases from J, with 15 bases in between. This CDR3 has 14 residues. Germline lookup yields CDR1 SEHNR and CDR2 FQNEAQ (reference sequence). The TCR sequence derives from an adult in good health. This sequence joins TRBV7-9 and TRBJ2-3; unclear D gene. The sample here was peripheral blood, taken on day 0 of AZD1222 vaccination. In DNA, the CDR3 is TGTGCCAGCACCCGTACCTTAAGGGCAGATACGCAGTATTTT. Protein: CASTRTLRADTQYF.